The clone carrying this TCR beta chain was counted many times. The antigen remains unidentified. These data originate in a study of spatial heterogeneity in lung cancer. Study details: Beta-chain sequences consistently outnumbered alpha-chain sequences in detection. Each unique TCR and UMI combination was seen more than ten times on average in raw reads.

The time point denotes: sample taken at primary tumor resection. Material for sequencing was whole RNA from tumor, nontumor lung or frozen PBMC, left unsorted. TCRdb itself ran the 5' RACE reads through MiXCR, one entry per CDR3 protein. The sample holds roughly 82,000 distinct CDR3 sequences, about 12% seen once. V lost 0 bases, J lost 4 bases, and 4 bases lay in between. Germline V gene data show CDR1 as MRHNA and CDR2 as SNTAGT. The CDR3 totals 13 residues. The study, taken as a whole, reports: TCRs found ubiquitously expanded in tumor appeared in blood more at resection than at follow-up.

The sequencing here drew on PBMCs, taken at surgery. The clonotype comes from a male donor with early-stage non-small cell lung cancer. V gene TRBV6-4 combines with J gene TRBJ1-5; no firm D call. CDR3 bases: TGTGCCAGCAGTGACTCAGGAAATCAGCCCCAGCATTTT. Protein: CASSDSGNQPQHF.